The rows below give T cell receptor beta chains drawn from one sample of a study of Graves' ophthalmopathy and Graves' hyperthyroidism. MiXCR, run by TCRdb on the multiplex PCR reads, gives a single entry per CDR3 protein. The sample shows over a million distinct CDR3 sequences, less than 45% of them seen only once. The sequenced material came from peripheral blood or thyroid tissue (not recorded which). These receptors were obtained from an adult man with Graves' hyperthyroidism. Both conserved end residues are part of each CDR3. The order of the fields is clone size, D gene, V gene, J gene, CDR3 DNA, CDR3 protein. The D gene is left open where the match is weak. Rows give clone size only sometimes, using once, few, many, or a class for an expanded clone.

size: NA
D: TRBD2
V: TRBV12-3/TRBV12-4
J: TRBJ2-5
DNA: TGTGCCAGCAGGGCGACTAGCGGGAGGACTGGGGGGGGAGAGACCCAGTACTTC
CDR3: CASRATSGRTGGGETQYF

size: many
D: NA
V: TRBV14
J: TRBJ1-1
DNA: TGTGCCAGCAGCCAAGAAATAGGAGGGTTATCGGCTTTCTTT
CDR3: CASSQEIGGLSAFF

size: NA
D: NA
V: TRBV20-1
J: TRBJ1-1
DNA: TGCAGTGCTAGTCGCAGCAGCACCACTGAAGCTTTCTTT
CDR3: CSASRSSTTEAFF

size: many
D: NA
V: TRBV10-3
J: TRBJ1-1
DNA: TGTGCCATCAGTGAGTCGTTCCCCAACCGGGACATACTCACTGAAGCTTTCTTT
CDR3: CAISESFPNRDILTEAFF

size: many
D: NA
V: TRBV6-1
J: TRBJ1-5
DNA: TGTGCCAGCAGGTCCGTGAATAGCAATCAGCCCCAGCATTTT
CDR3: CASRSVNSNQPQHF

size: NA
D: TRBD1
V: TRBV2
J: TRBJ2-1
DNA: TGTGCCAGGGGACAGCTCTACAATGAGCAGTTCTTC
CDR3: CARGQLYNEQFF

size: few
D: NA
V: TRBV19
J: TRBJ2-6
DNA: TGTGCCAGTAGTAAATCAGGGGGGCGCTTATTCGCTGGGGCCAACGTCCTGACTTTC
CDR3: CASSKSGGRLFAGANVLTF

size: NA
D: TRBD2
V: TRBV3-1
J: TRBJ2-7
DNA: TGTGCCAGCAGCCAACATAGCGGGTTGAGCTACGAGCAGTACTTC
CDR3: CASSQHSGLSYEQYF

size: many
D: NA
V: TRBV10-3
J: TRBJ2-5
DNA: TGTGCCATCAGCGAAGGCGGGGACAAAGAGACCCAGTACTTC
CDR3: CAISEGGDKETQYF

size: NA
D: TRBD1
V: TRBV12-3/TRBV12-4
J: TRBJ2-5
DNA: TGTGCCAGCACCACGTCCGGGACAGGGCCAATAAAGACCCAGTACTTC
CDR3: CASTTSGTGPIKTQYF

size: many
D: TRBD1
V: TRBV29-1
J: TRBJ2-2
DNA: TGCAGCGTTTCTCTCCAGACAGGGGGTGCCGGGGAGCTGTTTTTT
CDR3: CSVSLQTGGAGELFF

size: NA
D: NA
V: TRBV29-1
J: TRBJ1-2
DNA: TGCAGCACAGCCCCAGGGGCACACTATGGCTACACCTTC
CDR3: CSTAPGAHYGYTF

size: few
D: TRBD1
V: TRBV28
J: TRBJ1-5
DNA: TGTGCCAGCAGTCCCGGGACAGGGGACACTCAGCCCCAGCATTTT
CDR3: CASSPGTGDTQPQHF

size: NA
D: TRBD1
V: TRBV29-1
J: TRBJ1-2
DNA: TGCAGCGTTCTTCCGGATAGCAATCAGCCCCAGGGGGGATCTAACTATGGCTACACCTTC
CDR3: CSVLPDSNQPQGGSNYGYTF

size: NA
D: NA
V: TRBV9
J: TRBJ1-4
DNA: TGTGCCAGCAGCTATGGGTGGGCAAGCAATAATGAAAAACTGTTTTTT
CDR3: CASSYGWASNNEKLFF

size: NA
D: TRBD2
V: TRBV9
J: TRBJ2-2
DNA: TGTGCCAGCAGGGGGACTAGCGACACCGGGGAGCTGTTTTTT
CDR3: CASRGTSDTGELFF

size: NA
D: NA
V: TRBV10-2
J: TRBJ1-4
DNA: TGCGCCAGCAGTGAGTCTTGGACCGCTACTAATGAAAAACTGTTTTTT
CDR3: CASSESWTATNEKLFF

size: NA
D: NA
V: TRBV10-3
J: TRBJ1-5
DNA: TGTGCCAGCAGTGACGACAGTTCTGGGCAGCCCCAGCATTTT
CDR3: CASSDDSSGQPQHF

size: few
D: NA
V: TRBV4-3
J: TRBJ2-7
DNA: TGCGCCAGCAGCCAAGACGCCGACAGCACCTACGAGCAGTACTTC
CDR3: CASSQDADSTYEQYF

size: NA
D: NA
V: TRBV29-1
J: TRBJ2-5
DNA: TGCAGCGTCGTCACCAGGGGGGTGGAAGAGACCCAGTACTTC
CDR3: CSVVTRGVEETQYF

size: few
D: NA
V: TRBV29-1
J: TRBJ2-5
DNA: TGCAGCGTGGGGGGGGGCAGTGCCATGGAGACCCAGTACTTC
CDR3: CSVGGGSAMETQYF

size: few
D: NA
V: TRBV2
J: TRBJ2-3
DNA: TGTGCCAGCACTCCGACGCCGGGAACGCAGTATTTT
CDR3: CASTPTPGTQYF

size: NA
D: NA
V: TRBV13
J: TRBJ1-6
DNA: TGTGCCAGCAGCCCCCTCGCCACGGACAACAATAATTCACCCCTCCACTTT
CDR3: CASSPLATDNNNSPLHF

size: NA
D: NA
V: TRBV29-1
J: TRBJ1-3
DNA: TGCAGCGTTGTTGTCAGGGAGATGAGGACTGGAAACACCATATATTTT
CDR3: CSVVVREMRTGNTIYF

size: many
D: NA
V: TRBV25-1
J: TRBJ1-6
DNA: TGTGCCAGCAGCGGGGACGGGCAGCCTGCACCCCTCCACTTT
CDR3: CASSGDGQPAPLHF

size: many
D: NA
V: TRBV5-1
J: TRBJ1-6
DNA: TGCGCCAGCAGCACCAGGGGCTTCAATTCACCCCTCCACTTT
CDR3: CASSTRGFNSPLHF

size: NA
D: TRBD2
V: TRBV24-1
J: TRBJ2-7
DNA: TGTGCCAGCCGAAGGGGGACTAGCGGGAGAGGGGGCCTCTACGAGCAGTACTTC
CDR3: CASRRGTSGRGGLYEQYF

size: NA
D: NA
V: TRBV15
J: TRBJ1-1
DNA: TGTGCCACCAGCAGAGGGGACACTAAAGTGGAAGCTTTCTTT
CDR3: CATSRGDTKVEAFF

size: many
D: TRBD2
V: TRBV29-1
J: TRBJ2-5
DNA: TGCAGCGTGTCTTCCTCGGGGACTAGGGGTGAGACCCAGTACTTC
CDR3: CSVSSSGTRGETQYF

size: once
D: TRBD1
V: TRBV6-6
J: TRBJ1-5
DNA: TGTGCCAGCAGCCACGGACAGGGTCTCGATCAGCCCCAGCATTTT
CDR3: CASSHGQGLDQPQHF

size: NA
D: NA
V: TRBV7-9
J: TRBJ2-7
DNA: TGTGCCAGCAGCTTAACGACGGGACCACCCCACGAGCAGTACTTC
CDR3: CASSLTTGPPHEQYF

size: NA
D: TRBD1
V: TRBV11-2
J: TRBJ2-7
DNA: TGTGCCAGCAGCGGAGGCGGCGGGGACAGGGAGGAATGGTACTACGAGCAGTACTTC
CDR3: CASSGGGGDREEWYYEQYF

size: many
D: TRBD1
V: TRBV15
J: TRBJ1-4
DNA: TGTGCCACCAGCATAGGACAGGGTAATGAAAAACTGTTTTTT
CDR3: CATSIGQGNEKLFF

size: few
D: TRBD2
V: TRBV10-2
J: TRBJ2-7
DNA: TGTGCCAGCAGCCGATTAGCGGGAGGAGTCGAGCAGTACTTC
CDR3: CASSRLAGGVEQYF

size: NA
D: NA
V: TRBV10-3
J: TRBJ1-5
DNA: TGTGCCATCAGTGACAGGGCGTATAGCAATCAGCCCCAGCATTTT
CDR3: CAISDRAYSNQPQHF

size: many
D: NA
V: TRBV15
J: TRBJ2-2
DNA: TGTGCCACCAGCAGAGGGTCGAGCACCGGGGAGCTGTTTTTT
CDR3: CATSRGSSTGELFF

size: NA
D: TRBD1
V: TRBV19
J: TRBJ1-5
DNA: TGTGCCAGTAGTTCTACCGGGACAGGAGGTCTTTATAGCAATCAGCCCCAGCATTTT
CDR3: CASSSTGTGGLYSNQPQHF